This T cell receptor beta chain came from a study of T cell responses to AZD1222 COVID-19 vaccine. This clone has just one count. Its antigen remains unidentified. CDR3 size: 15 residues. Germline V lookup: CDR1 SGHTS, CDR2 YDEGEE. V lost 1 base and J 4 bases, leaving 15 bases between the germline ends. Assay used: immunoSEQ multiplex PCR; TCRdb lists only in-frame clones, some missing. Of over 95,000 clones in the sample, around 89% were seen once. Study-wide points: Donors in the cohort were predominantly white British and more often female, and clonal diversity was possibly underestimated. Only a handful of individuals given AZD1222 were seropositive at baseline.

This specimen consisted of peripheral blood, obtained on day 0 of AZD1222 vaccination. The receptor was derived from an adult in good health. The J gene is TRBJ2-7, the V gene TRBV5-8, with D possibly being TRBD2 (5 bases). The CDR3 nucleotides read TGTGCCAGCAGCTTGAACGTCGTGAGCGGTTACGAGCAGTACTTC. Its protein is CASSLNVVSGYEQYF.